These 15 T cell receptor beta chains were all obtained from the same sample, sequenced in a study of long-term antiretroviral therapy in people with HIV (dated by TCRdb to the early 2020s). The immunoSEQ hsTCRB v3.0 assay was used at survey level resolution to sequence the TRB variable region. As stored in TCRdb, this immuneACCESS dataset retains in-frame rearrangements with V and J assigned. A fraction of the clones does not appear; measured against another copy, unresolved V genes explain less than half of the discrepancy, and the remainder lacks a known reason. This sample lists some 34,000 clones; roughly 77% were detected once. Approximately 3% of the sample lies in the top ten. Sample: unsorted PBMCs, taken 1.9 years after starting antiretroviral therapy. Receptors originate from a man aged 18 to 30 with HIV.

CDR3 in amino acids: CASSPAASTSSYNSPLHF. The CDR3 nucleotides read TGTGCCAGCTCCCCCGCTGCTTCTACTAGCTCCTATAATTCACCCCTCCACTTT. The chain recombines TRBV18 with TRBJ1-6, with D unclear. CDR1 and CDR2 from the germline V gene are KGHSH and LQKENI. There are 18 residues in the CDR3. Trimming left V 6 bases short and J 0 bases short, with 18 bases between.

The chain couples TRBV5-5 to TRBJ1-1, with D unresolved. The V gene's germline CDR1 is SGHKS and CDR2 YYEKEE (reference sequence). This CDR3 contains 14 residues. Trimming cost V 4 bases and J 3 bases, with 13 bases left between them. The CDR3 sequence: CASSRGGGYTEAFF. In nucleotides, the CDR3 is TGTGCCAGCAGCCGAGGAGGTGGGTACACTGAAGCTTTCTTT.

The chain joins TRBV18 to TRBJ2-2; D is unclear. V shed 0 bases and J shed 4 bases, with 6 bases lying between them. The germline CDR1 and CDR2 sequences are KGHSH and LQKENI. The CDR3 covers 14 residues. The CDR3 DNA reads as TGTGCCAGCTCACCACCTTCTTTCACCGGGGAGCTGTTTTTT. It specifies CASSPPSFTGELFF.

The chain has TRBV11-2 and TRBJ2-2, with a possible D match to TRBD2 (6 bases). V was trimmed by 0 bases and J by 6 bases, leaving 17 bases between them. The V gene's germline CDR1 is SGHAT and CDR2 FQNNGV. The CDR3 length is 17 residues. This CDR3 reads CASSLEPGQGGAGELFF. Here the CDR3 DNA reads TGTGCCAGCAGCTTAGAGCCAGGCCAGGGAGGAGCCGGGGAGCTGTTTTTT.

The table lists this clone with a count of one. This chain links TRBV19 with TRBJ1-1; 7 nucleotides match TRBD1. CDR3 length: 13 residues. CDR1 is LNHDA and CDR2 is SQIVND in the germline V gene (reference sequence). The trim removed 5 bases at V and 5 bases at J, leaving 5 bases unmatched. The CDR3 spells CASSVTGETEAFF. CDR3 nucleotide sequence: TGTGCCAGTAGTGTAACAGGGGAAACTGAAGCTTTCTTT. Drawing the rest from reference TRBV19 and TRBJ1-1, the complete variable domain is DGGITQSPKYLFRKEGQNVTLSCEQNLNHDAMYWYRQDPGQGLRLIYYSQIVNDFQKGDIAEGYSVSREKKESFPLTVTSAQKNPTAFYLCASSVTGETEAFFGQGTRLTVV.

The V call is TRBV7-9, the J call TRBJ1-2; D is undetermined. The CDR3 totals 14 residues. Trimming removed 3 bases at V and 0 bases at J, with 8 bases between. The germline V gene encodes CDR1 SEHNR and CDR2 FQNEAQ (reference sequence). Written as DNA, the CDR3 is TGTGCCAGCAGCTTCGAGGAGACTAACTATGGCTACACCTTC. Its protein is CASSFEETNYGYTF.

The rearrangement joins TRBV6-1 to TRBJ1-2, with D uncertain. Germline CDR1 is MNHNS and CDR2 is SASEGT. With 6 bases removed from V and 2 bases from J, the gap between germline ends came to 16 bases. The CDR3 sequence is 15 residues long. The CDR3 bases are TGTGCCAGCAGGTCCAATCTCAAGATAAACTATGGCTACACCTTC. It specifies CASRSNLKINYGYTF.

The count of this clone is one. The V call is TRBV15, the J call TRBJ1-4; possibly TRBD1 for D (5 bases). The V gene's germline CDR1 is LNHNV and CDR2 YYDKDF (reference sequence). The V end was cut by 0 bases, the J end by 5 bases, with 10 bases between. The CDR3 length is 15 residues. The DNA for the CDR3 is TGTGCCACCAGCAGAGATGGGGGTCCCAATGAAAAACTGTTTTTT. Amino acid sequence: CATSRDGGPNEKLFF.

The CDR3 is CASSQAAAGVSNYGYTF. CDR3 in DNA: TGTGCCAGCAGCCAAGCTGCCGCAGGGGTTAGTAACTATGGCTACACCTTC. This rearrangement joins TRBV4-2 to TRBJ1-2, with a possible D match to TRBD1 (6 bases). Between the trimmed V and J ends, which lost 1 base and 1 base, there was a span of 16 bases. The CDR3 consists of 17 residues. CDR1 and CDR2 (germline): LGHNA, YNFKEQ.

The chain is built from TRBV20-1 and TRBJ2-7; D ambiguous. V shed 3 bases and J shed 3 bases, with 6 bases lying between them. The CDR3 contains 11 residues. The germline V gene has CDR1 DFQATT and CDR2 SNEGSKA (reference sequence). The CDR3 nucleotides read TGCAGTGCTAGTTCGGGCTACGAGCAGTACGTC. Translating gives CSASSGYEQYV.

The rearrangement joins TRBV4-1 to TRBJ2-5; possibly TRBD1 or TRBD2 for D (5 bases each). The germline V gene has CDR1 MGHRA and CDR2 YSYEKL. V lost 4 bases and J lost 0, with 12 bases in between. This CDR3 contains 15 residues. CDR3 sequence (DNA): TGCGCCAGCAGCCCCCAGTGGGGGAACCAAGAGACCCAGTACTTC. Translated, it gives CASSPQWGNQETQYF.

The chain uses TRBV19 and TRBJ2-5; 8 bases agree with TRBD2. This CDR3 comprises 15 residues. Looked up from germline, CDR1 is LNHDA and CDR2 is SQIVND (reference sequence). Unmatched junction bases numbered 9, after V lost 5 bases and J lost 4 bases. Written as DNA, the CDR3 is TGTGCCAGTAGTGGTCGCGGGGGGACGGGAGAGACCCAGTACTTC. Translated: CASSGRGGTGETQYF.

The CDR3 reads CASSLPYGGSSYNEQFF. CDR3 coding DNA: TGCGCCAGCAGCCTCCCTTACGGGGGCTCCTCCTACAATGAGCAGTTCTTC. V usage is TRBV5-1 and J usage is TRBJ2-1; either TRBD1 or TRBD2 may fit D (6 bases each). Germline assignment: CDR1 SGHRS and CDR2 YFSETQ. V shed 4 bases and J shed 0 bases, with 17 bases lying between them. This CDR3 region has 17 residues.

Here the CDR3 DNA reads TGTGCCAGCAGCACACTAGCGGGACCGAGCTCCTACGAGCAGTACTTC. It specifies CASSTLAGPSSYEQYF. The chain uses TRBV7-9 and TRBJ2-7; 10 positions agree with TRBD2. CDR1 is SEHNR and CDR2 is FQNEAQ in the germline V gene (reference sequence). The CDR3 is 16 amino acids. V trimming: 5 bases; J trimming: 0 bases; junction bases outside the gene matches: 7. The full variable domain, rest sourced from reference TRBV7-9 and TRBJ2-7, is DTGVSQNPRHKITKRGQNVTFRCDPISEHNRLYWYRQTLGQGPEFLTYFQNEAQLEKSRLLSDRFSAERPKGSFSTLEIQRTEQGDSAMYLCASSTLAGPSSYEQYFGPGTRLTVT.

V gene TRBV6-4 combines with J gene TRBJ1-2, with unresolved D. CDR3 size: 12 residues. Trimming pared 0 bases from V and 8 bases from J, leaving 7 bases between. Germline values: CDR1 MRHNA, CDR2 SNTAGT. The CDR3 spells CASSDSAGGYTF. In DNA form, the CDR3 reads TGTGCCAGCAGTGACTCGGCCGGGGGCTACACCTTC.